Presented here are 25 T cell receptor beta chains from one specimen sequenced in a study of CD8+ T cells in alopecia areata. Extraction and reverse transcription of RNA yielded cDNA as the sequencing template. Libraries were prepared by immunoSEQ multiplex PCR; TCRdb keeps only in-frame clonotypes and omits some of them. The counts give 270,000 or so clones, none of them seen only once; 1.2% is held by the top ten. CD4, CD8alpha, NKG2D, NKG2ACE and other markers were used to sort pooled cutaneous lymph node cells. The sample consisted of CD4+ T cells sorted from a lymph node. The receptors stem from a C3H/HeJ mouse with alopecia areata. Strain haplotype at MHC: H2-k.

In regard to this clone: Gene and germline names: mouse. With the read ending 4 residues before the CDR3 end, the germline J gene is used to fill in that end. The rearrangement uses TRBV13-1 and TRBJ1-1, with D tentatively TRBD1 (6 bases). The CDR3 consists of 14 residues. The V gene lost 3 bases and the J gene lost 4 bases, with 13 bases spanning the gap. The germline gives CDR1 NSHNY, CDR2 SYGAGN. Here the CDR3 reads CASSGGQGSTEVFF. The part of the CDR3 DNA that was read is TGTGCCAGCAGTGGAGGGCAGGGGTCCACA.

This clone was observed a few times. Gene and germline names: mouse. The read ends 4 residues before the CDR3 terminus; that terminus is restored from the germline J gene. V gene TRBV17 combines with J gene TRBJ2-5, with 12 bases aligning to TRBD2. The CDR3 spans 16 residues. The germline V gene encodes CDR1 MNHDT and CDR2 YYDKIL. The V segment lost 5 bases and the J segment 3 bases; nucleotides outside the gene matches: 6. CDR3 bases read: TGTGCTAGCAGTCCCCGGGACTGGGGGGATCAAGAC. Its protein product is CASSPRDWGDQD. The whole CDR3 sequence reads CASSPRDWGDQDTQYF.

For this clone: The gene symbols are mouse symbols. The sequence runs out 3 residues before the end of the CDR3; the remainder is reconstructed from the germline J gene. The chain recombines TRBV13-1 with TRBJ1-6; 11 bases align to TRBD1. TRBJ1-6 is reported as an ORF; its role is uncertain. The ends lost 3 bases at V and 0 bases at J; junction bases unmatched: 2. CDR1 is NSHNY, CDR2 SYGAGN, per germline. The CDR3 has 17 amino acids. The DNA read from the CDR3 is TGTGCCAGCAGTGGGGGACAGGGGGTTTCCTATAATTCGCCC. Protein: CASSGGQGVSYNSP. The entire CDR3 reads CASSGGQGVSYNSPLYF.

Turning to this clone: Germline and genes: mouse. The read ends 4 residues shy of where the CDR3 ends; the end is completed using the germline J gene. Other DNA sequences in the same sample also yield this CDR3. V usage is TRBV5 and J usage is TRBJ2-5; unclear D gene. V shed 0 bases and J shed 2 bases, with 3 bases lying between them. CDR3 size: 13 residues. Germline V gives CDR1 LGHNA, CDR2 YNLKQL (reference sequence). Partial CDR3 DNA: TGTGCCAGCAGCCAAGATGGCCAAGAC. Amino acid sequence: CASSQDGQD. The entire CDR3 is CASSQDGQDTQYF.

This clone has just a few counts. Gene names follow the mouse nomenclature. The read falls 4 residues short of the CDR3 end, and the missing part is taken from the germline J gene. This rearrangement joins TRBV29 to TRBJ2-7, with 9 bases identical to TRBD1. The CDR3 sequence is 14 residues long. CDR1 is MSHET and CDR2 is SYDVDS in the germline V gene. The sequenced CDR3 bases are TGTGCTAGCAGTTTATCCGGGACAGGGCAT. Translated, it gives CASSLSGTGH. The entire CDR3 reads CASSLSGTGHEQYF.

In this sample, this clone is medium-sized. Gene names follow the mouse nomenclature. Coverage ceases 4 residues before the CDR3 finishes, and the germline J gene fills in the end. The chain recombines TRBV19 with TRBJ1-2, with 9 bases aligning to TRBD1. The V and J ends lost 5 bases and 3 bases, in that order; junction bases with no gene match: 8. The CDR3 totals 15 residues. The V gene's germline CDR1 is FNHDT and CDR2 SITEND (reference sequence). CDR3 DNA, as far as it was read: TGTGCCAGCAGCTCAGGACAGGGGTGGTACTCC. It encodes CASSSGQGWYS. The full CDR3 protein is CASSSGQGWYSDYTF.

This clone was counted between two and nine times. Genes and germline come from the mouse. The sequence runs out 4 residues before the end of the CDR3; the remainder is reconstructed from the germline J gene. The chain links TRBV19 to TRBJ2-3, with D uncertain. CDR3 length: 13 residues. The V gene's germline CDR1 is FNHDT and CDR2 SITEND (reference sequence). V lost 5 bases, J lost 0 bases, and 7 bases lay in between. Partial CDR3 DNA: TGTGCCAGCAGGCCTACTAGTGCAGAA. Translated, it gives CASRPTSAE. The complete CDR3 protein is CASRPTSAETLYF.

For this clone: Gene labels here are mouse ones. The CDR3 is cut off 4 residues early in the read; its end comes from the germline J gene. Distinct nucleotide sequences in the sample also encode this CDR3. The chain recombines TRBV13-3 with TRBJ2-2, with D tentatively TRBD1 (6 bases). V lost 4 bases to trimming and J lost 0 bases, with 7 bases between them. Germline assignment: CDR1 NNHDY and CDR2 SYVADS. The CDR3 spans 14 residues. The CDR3 here is CASSRQANTGQLYF. CDR3 bases read: TGTGCCAGCAGTCGACAGGCAAACACCGGG.

This clone came up a few times. Genes here carry mouse names. The CDR3 is cut off 4 residues early in the read; its end comes from the germline J gene. The genes are TRBV26 and TRBJ1-1, with 8 bases lining up with TRBD1. Per the germline V gene, CDR1 is KGHPV and CDR2 is FQNQEV (reference sequence). The CDR3 spans 11 residues. The CDR3 spells CASPGTGEVFF. The CDR3 bases that were read are TGTGCCAGCCCCGGGACAGGA.

This clone was counted between two and nine times. Gene names are mouse gene names. The observed sequence ends 4 residues before the CDR3 terminus, with the missing tail filled in from the germline J gene. The chain joins TRBV14 to TRBJ2-4, with 9 bases aligning to TRBD1. V was pared by 3 bases and J by 0 bases, with 2 bases of the junction left unmatched. This CDR3 is built from 15 residues. The germline V gene encodes CDR1 SGHDT and CDR2 FRDEAV. The chain's CDR3 is CASSWDRESQNTLYF. Incomplete CDR3 DNA: TGTGCCAGCAGTTGGGACAGGGAAAGTCAAAAC.

This clone was recorded a few times. Genes and germline are mouse. The CDR3 is cut off 4 residues early in the read; its end comes from the germline J gene. The V gene is TRBV13-3, the J gene TRBJ2-5; a possible D gene is TRBD1 (5 bases). The germline V and J ends were trimmed by 3 bases and 2 bases, with 10 bases remaining between them. The CDR3 is made up of 14 amino acids. Per the germline V gene, CDR1 is NNHDY and CDR2 is SYVADS. This CDR3 is CASSVRQTQDTQYF. The DNA read from the CDR3 is TGTGCCAGCAGTGTGAGACAGACCCAAGAC.

This clone was observed a few times. These gene names are mouse names. The read falls 4 residues short of the CDR3 end, and the missing part is taken from the germline J gene. The chain carries TRBV13-2 and TRBJ2-5; D is unresolved. Trimming took off 9 bases at V and 1 base at J, with 9 bases between the two ends. The CDR3 is 12 residues long. Germline V CDR1 and CDR2: NNHNN, SYGAGS (reference sequence). CDR3 DNA, as far as it was read: TGTGCCACCGGGCAGGACCAAGAC. Residues: CATGQDQD. The whole CDR3 sequence reads CATGQDQDTQYF.

This clone was seen at least ten times. The gene names here belong to mouse. CDR3 sequence reads: CASSREQGRAETLYF. CDR3 DNA, as far as it was read: TGTGCTAGCAGTAGAGAACAGGGAAGAGCAGAA. The V gene is TRBV17, the J gene TRBJ2-3, with D possibly matching TRBD1 (6 bases). Coverage ceases 4 residues before the CDR3 finishes, and the germline J gene fills in the end. V lost 0 bases and J 3 bases, leaving 10 bases between the germline ends. CDR1 and CDR2 (germline): MNHDT, YYDKIL. This CDR3 contains 15 residues.

This clone was recorded at least ten times. Gene names are mouse gene names. The read halts 4 residues ahead of the CDR3 end, with the missing end drawn from the germline J gene. The V gene is TRBV17, the J gene TRBJ2-1; D is possibly TRBD2 (7 bases). Germline values: CDR1 MNHDT, CDR2 YYDKIL. The CDR3 totals 13 residues. CDR3 sequence reads: CASSSRGAPEQFF. Partial CDR3 DNA: TGTGCTAGCAGTAGTCGGGGGGCGCCT. Drawing the rest from reference TRBV17 and TRBJ2-1, the complete variable domain is DTTVKQNPRYKLARVGKPVNLICSQTMNHDTMYWYQKKPNQAPKLLLFYYDKILNREADTFEKFQSSRPNNSFCSLYIGSAGLEYSAMYLCASSSRGAPEQFFGPGTRLTVL.

This clone was seen more than once but under ten times. Gene names denote mouse genes. The read is 4 residues too short to cover the CDR3 end, so that end is filled in from the germline J gene. The chain couples TRBV5 to TRBJ2-1, with 8 bases that match TRBD2. CDR1 LGHNA and CDR2 YNLKQL come from the germline V gene (reference sequence). This CDR3 is built from 15 residues. Trimming cost V 1 base and J 3 bases; bases outside gene matches: 2. The CDR3 spells CASSQATGVYAEQFF. CDR3 DNA, as far as it was read: TGTGCCAGCAGCCAAGCGACTGGGGTCTATGCT.

A few counts support this clone. Any gene name here is a mouse gene name. The read halts 4 residues ahead of the CDR3 end, with the missing end drawn from the germline J gene. The genes are TRBV19 and TRBJ2-2; 12 bases fit TRBD2. Germline CDR1 FNHDT, CDR2 SITEND (reference sequence). V shed 6 bases, J shed 4 bases, and the junction held 4 bases outside the gene matches. There are 15 residues in the CDR3. The chain's CDR3 is CASIRLGGPTGQLYF. The part of the CDR3 DNA that was read is TGTGCCAGCATCCGACTGGGGGGGCCCACCGGG.

This clone came up a few times. The gene names given are mouse names. The read gets to within 4 residues of the CDR3 end, and the germline J gene fills in the rest. V is TRBV19 and J is TRBJ2-2; 11 bases are shared with TRBD2. This CDR3 contains 14 residues. V shed 4 bases, J shed 6 bases, and the junction held 2 bases outside the gene matches. The germline V gene has CDR1 FNHDT and CDR2 SITEND (reference sequence). CDR3 protein: CASSPDWGAGQLYF. Partial CDR3 DNA: TGTGCCAGCAGTCCGGACTGGGGGGCCGGG.

This clone was found a few times. The gene names here belong to mouse. With the read ending 4 residues before the CDR3 end, the germline J gene is used to fill in that end. The V call is TRBV31, the J call TRBJ2-4, with TRBD2 matching 8 bases. This CDR3 comprises 16 residues. Germline trimming cut 0 bases from V and 0 bases from J; bases unmatched to any gene: 5. Germline V gene data show CDR1 as GKSSPN and CDR2 as SITVG. The CDR3: CAWSLAWGGSQNTLYF. The covered CDR3 bases are TGTGCCTGGAGTCTAGCTTGGGGGGGGAGTCAAAAC.

Worth noting for this clone: The germline and genes are mouse ones. The CDR3 goes on 3 residues after the read ends, and that part is filled in from the germline J gene. The rearrangement joins TRBV1 to TRBJ1-6; D may be TRBD1 (6 bases). TRBJ1-6 counts as an open reading frame of uncertain function. From germline, CDR1 is NSQYPW and CDR2 LRSPGD (reference sequence). The CDR3 length is 15 residues. The germline V and J ends were trimmed by 1 base and 6 bases, with 10 bases remaining between them. CDR3 protein: CTCSAATGRNSPLYF. Partial CDR3 DNA: TGCACCTGCAGTGCAGCAACAGGGCGTAATTCGCCC.

As to this clone: Mouse gene names apply. Sequencing ends 4 residues short of the CDR3 end; the germline J gene provides the rest. The chain combines TRBV13-3 with TRBJ2-4; TRBD2 might be the D (6 bases). Trimming stripped 5 bases from V and 0 bases from J, with 10 bases between. From germline, CDR1 is NNHDY and CDR2 SYVADS. The CDR3 consists of 14 residues. The covered CDR3 bases are TGTGCCAGCAGAAGGGACTTTAGTCAAAAC. It encodes CASRRDFSQN. The CDR3, in full, reads CASRRDFSQNTLYF.

With regard to this clone: Gene names refer to mouse genes. Coverage ceases 4 residues before the CDR3 finishes, and the germline J gene fills in the end. This same CDR3 is encoded by further DNA sequences in the sample. The chain combines TRBV13-1 with TRBJ2-1; 9 positions match TRBD2. Germline V gene lookup returns CDR1 NSHNY and CDR2 SYGAGN. The CDR3 loop spans 15 amino acids. The V segment lost 1 base and the J segment 3 bases; nucleotides outside the gene matches: 2. The CDR3 region is CASSDPWGGYAEQFF. The CDR3 DNA, read in part, is TGTGCCAGCAGTGATCCCTGGGGGGGCTATGCT.

This clone has a handful of counts. Here the gene names and germline are mouse. With the read ending 4 residues before the CDR3 end, the germline J gene is used to fill in that end. The chain carries TRBV19 and TRBJ2-5, with 10 bases fitting TRBD2. Germline V gene lookup returns CDR1 FNHDT and CDR2 SITEND (reference sequence). This CDR3 has 15 amino acids. The CDR3 region is CASSIGTGGRDTQYF. Partial CDR3 DNA: TGTGCCAGCAGTATAGGGACTGGGGGCCGAGAC. Based on the CDR3 plus reference TRBV19 and TRBJ2-5, the full variable domain is GGIITQTPKFLIGQEGQKLTLKCQQNFNHDTMYWYRQDSGKGLRLIYYSITENDLQKGDLSEGYDASREKKSSFSLTVTSAQKNEMAVFLCASSIGTGGRDTQYFGPGTRLLVL.

This clone has more than one count but fewer than ten. The germline and genes are mouse ones. Read coverage stops 4 residues before the CDR3 terminus; the germline J gene supplies the remainder. The V gene is TRBV31, the J gene TRBJ1-2; D is possibly TRBD1 (6 bases). Trimming pared 3 bases from V and 3 bases from J, leaving 14 bases between. Germline values: CDR1 GKSSPN, CDR2 SITVG. This CDR3 contains 14 residues. The CDR3 protein is CAWRPGTLDSDYTF. Partial CDR3 DNA: TGTGCCTGGAGACCCGGGACACTGGACTCC.

Concerning this clone itself: The genes and germline here are from mouse. The read gets to within 4 residues of the CDR3 end, and the germline J gene fills in the rest. The chain couples TRBV17 to TRBJ2-2; maybe TRBD1 (5 bases). V shed 1 base and J shed 4 bases, with 7 bases lying between them. Germline CDR1 MNHDT, CDR2 YYDKIL. This CDR3 spans 14 amino acids. CDR3 DNA, as far as it was read: TGTGCTAGCAGTAGAGGAGGGGTCACCGGG. Amino acid sequence: CASSRGGVTG. The full CDR3 sequence reads CASSRGGVTGQLYF.

By share of the sample, this clone is medium-sized. The germline and genes are mouse ones. The read stops 4 residues short of the end of the CDR3; the missing end is completed from the germline J gene. Other DNA sequences of this sample code for an identical CDR3. The V call is TRBV13-2, the J call TRBJ2-5; D is unclear. The germline gives CDR1 NNHNN, CDR2 SYGAGS (reference sequence). The length of the CDR3 is 12 residues. CDR3 loop: CASGDEGDTQYF. CDR3 DNA (partial): TGTGCCAGCGGTGATGAGGGAGAC.